This T cell receptor beta chain was recorded in a study of T-cell reconstitution after alpha-beta-depleted transplantation in children. The CDR3 spans 11 residues. Trimming left V 3 bases short and J 9 bases short, with 7 bases between. CDR1 SGHRS and CDR2 YFSETQ come from the germline V gene. This clonotype was observed once. Unique molecular identifiers were incorporated into the prepared TCRbeta library. TCRdb re-called the PCR reads through MiXCR, storing one row per CDR3 protein. The table shows 350,000 to 450,000 distinct CDR3 sequences, with approximately 20% occurring only once. This chain joins TRBV5-1 and TRBJ2-1, with TRBD2 as a possible D gene (6 bases). This material consisted of PBMCs from the stem cell graft donor, taken from the stem cell graft. The receptor's source is a human donor who donated a stem cell graft to a child with acute myeloid leukemia. CDR3 amino acids: CASSWDFEQFF. The CDR3 coding sequence is TGCGCCAGCAGCTGGGACTTTGAGCAGTTCTTC.